This TCR beta chain was identified in a study of OX40 agonist ivuxolimab in advanced cancers. On the study more broadly: Those enrolled were approximately 87% male, with a mean age of roughly 60 years and ages from 23 to 79. Patients achieving partial responses numbered three: one hepatocellular carcinoma case and two cutaneous melanoma cases. Study-wide results and caveats: Expanded clones tended on average to be more numerous among CD8+ T cells than CD4+.

On this clone itself: What it recognizes is unknown.

The table came from immunoSEQ multiplex PCR; TCRdb's copy has only in-frame clones and leaves some out. The sample records 99,000 or so clones, 93% being singletons. Germline CDR1 SGHAT, CDR2 FQNNGV. V shed 1 base, J shed 3 bases, and the junction held 5 bases outside the gene matches. This CDR3 comprises 15 residues. V usage is TRBV11-2 and J usage is TRBJ2-5, with 7 bases fitting TRBD1. The sequencing here drew on CD4+ or CD8+ T cells sorted from blood, taken in a trial of the OX40 agonist ivuxolimab. The receptor's source is an adult with an advanced solid tumor such as melanoma, head and neck, liver or kidney cancer. CDR3 residues: CASSLGVQGEETQYF. In nucleotides, the CDR3 is TGTGCCAGCAGCTTAGGTGTCCAGGGGGAAGAGACCCAGTACTTC.